Presented here are 32 T cell receptor beta chains from one specimen sequenced in a study of monozygotic twins with inflammatory bowel disease. After re-calling the 5' RACE reads, TCRdb lists one entry per CDR3 protein, DNA absent. The table for this sample gives around 410,000 distinct CDR3 sequences. The sequenced sample consisted of blood. These TCRs come from a human donor with ulcerative colitis or Crohn's disease, or a healthy co-twin of an affected twin (not recorded which).

This CDR3 is CASSYGQTQNNEQFF. The V gene is TRBV6-5, the J gene TRBJ2-1. This CDR3 is built from 15 residues. In germline, CDR1 is MNHEY, CDR2 SVGAGI.

The chain uses TRBV5-1 and TRBJ2-7; TCRdb picks TRBD1, but there is no DNA to check that call. CDR3 length equals 15 residues. Germline CDR1 reads SGHRS; CDR2 reads YFSETQ. The CDR3 loop is CASSLARGGNYEQYF.

The chain combines TRBV5-5 with TRBJ1-1. The CDR3 consists of 14 residues. Germline CDR1 and CDR2: SGHKS and YYEKEE (reference sequence). The CDR3 protein is CAGSLRRMNTEAFF.

CDR3 in amino acids: CASSPMGDEQFF. The V and J genes are TRBV18 and TRBJ2-1; checking the TCRdb D call of TRBD1 is not possible without DNA. This CDR3 has 12 residues. Germline V gene sequence: CDR1 KGHSH, CDR2 LQKENI.

The chain carries TRBV18 and TRBJ1-1; the D call of TRBD1 rests on TCRdb alone, since no DNA is present to check it. The CDR3 has 16 amino acids. The germline V gene encodes CDR1 KGHSH and CDR2 LQKENI. CDR3 residues: CASSPAGPSSNTEAFF.

This chain uses TRBV7-9 with TRBJ2-5. Germline V CDR1 and CDR2: SEHNR, FQNEAQ (reference sequence). The CDR3 consists of 15 residues. The CDR3 reads CASSLVLGIQETQYF.

CDR3 residues: CASSFTGAYSPLHF. The gene calls are TRBV27 and TRBJ1-6; without DNA, the TCRdb call of TRBD1 cannot be checked. Per germline, CDR1 MNHEY and CDR2 SMNVEV (reference sequence). This CDR3 region has 14 residues.

V is TRBV12-3 or TRBV12-4 and J is TRBJ2-1; checking the TCRdb D call of TRBD1 is not possible without DNA. The CDR3 contains 15 residues. The CDR3 loop reads CASSSSRRSLLEQFF.

The V gene is TRBV20-1, the J gene TRBJ1-2. This CDR3 region has 12 residues. Germline CDR1 DFQATT, CDR2 SNEGSKA (reference sequence). CDR3 sequence: CSAARGGYGYTF.

The CDR3: CASSPPGAGGTDTQYF. The V and J genes are TRBV7-2 and TRBJ2-3; no DNA is available, so the TRBD1 call from TCRdb remains unchecked. Germline CDR1 reads SGHTA; CDR2 reads FQGNSA. The CDR3 spans 16 residues. Complete variable domain (other parts from reference TRBV7-2 and TRBJ2-3): GAGVSQSPSNKVTEKGKDVELRCDPISGHTALYWYRQSLGQGLEFLIYFQGNSAPDKSGLPSDRFSAERTGGSVSTLTIQRTQQEDSAVYLCASSPPGAGGTDTQYFGPGTRLTVL.

The gene calls are TRBV11-2 and TRBJ1-2; the TRBD1 assignment by TCRdb is unverifiable without DNA. The CDR3 contains 14 residues. Germline V gene lookup returns CDR1 SGHAT and CDR2 FQNNGV. CDR3 amino acids: CASSLGPGALGYTF.

The CDR3 loop reads CASSPLPPGDEQYF. V usage is TRBV18 and J usage is TRBJ2-7; TCRdb calls TRBD1, which cannot be checked without DNA. The CDR3 spans 14 residues. Germline CDR1 and CDR2: KGHSH and LQKENI.

V and J are TRBV12-3 or TRBV12-4 and TRBJ2-1; TCRdb indicates TRBD2, and absent DNA this call remains unverified. This CDR3 is 15 amino acids long. CDR3 region: CASSSWTSENNEQFF.

The chain uses TRBV18 and TRBJ1-1. The CDR3 is 13 amino acids. CDR1 and CDR2 from the germline V gene are KGHSH and LQKENI. CDR3 sequence reads: CASSVDLNTEAFF.

The V and J genes are TRBV11-2 and TRBJ1-6. CDR1 SGHAT and CDR2 FQNNGV come from the germline V gene. The CDR3 is 16 residues long. The CDR3 region is CASSKRDTLENSPLHF.

V gene TRBV7-3 combines with J gene TRBJ2-2; lacking DNA, the TRBD1 call made by TCRdb goes unchecked. The CDR3 has 16 amino acids. CDR1 SGHTA and CDR2 FQGTGA come from the germline V gene. The CDR3 here is CASSPPGQFLTGELFF.

V usage is TRBV18 and J usage is TRBJ2-1; no DNA is available, so the TRBD2 call from TCRdb remains unchecked. Germline CDR1 is KGHSH and CDR2 is LQKENI. The CDR3 runs 17 residues. The CDR3 region is CASSPPSGGRHYNEQFF.

The chain couples TRBV28 to TRBJ1-6; the D gene TCRdb calls, TRBD1, cannot be checked with no DNA. The V gene's germline CDR1 is MDHEN and CDR2 SYDVKM. This CDR3 spans 14 amino acids. CDR3 region: CASSLLRGGSPLHF.

The J gene is TRBJ1-2, the V gene TRBV4-1; TCRdb designates TRBD1, a call that cannot be tested without DNA. Germline CDR1 reads MGHRA; CDR2 reads YSYEKL. CDR3 length: 14 residues. The CDR3 reads CASSQDSRYYGYTF.

This rearrangement joins TRBV20-1 to TRBJ1-2; TCRdb's D call, TRBD1, is unchecked because there is no DNA. Germline CDR1 is DFQATT and CDR2 is SNEGSKA (reference sequence). There are 15 residues in the CDR3. The CDR3 reads CSAVGTSTYGLGYTF.

The chain links TRBV5-6 to TRBJ2-3. Germline CDR1 is SGHDT and CDR2 is YYEEEE. This CDR3 is 16 amino acids long. This CDR3 is CASSSSLLNGGDTQYF.

The chain carries TRBV5-1 and TRBJ2-1; TCRdb's D call of TRBD2 is untestable without DNA. CDR1 is SGHRS, CDR2 YFSETQ, per germline. The CDR3 extends over 15 amino acids. CDR3 in amino acids: CASSSGLVGVNEQFF.

The V gene is TRBV27, the J gene TRBJ2-7; no DNA is available, so the TRBD2 call from TCRdb remains unchecked. The CDR3 spans 12 residues. The V gene's germline CDR1 is MNHEY and CDR2 SMNVEV (reference sequence). The CDR3 protein is CASRGPYNEGYF.

The gene calls are TRBV3-1 and TRBJ2-4; TCRdb selects TRBD1, and the lack of DNA leaves this call unchecked. From germline, CDR1 is LGHDT and CDR2 YNNKEL (reference sequence). CDR3 length: 15 amino acids. The CDR3 loop reads CASSQGVIAKNIQYF.

The genes are TRBV5-4 and TRBJ2-3; TCRdb lists TRBD1, though no DNA is available to test this call. This CDR3 is built from 15 residues. CDR1 SGHNT and CDR2 YYREEE come from the germline V gene (reference sequence). CDR3: CASSLDRGLTDTQYF.

The chain recombines TRBV18 with TRBJ1-5. Germline V lookup: CDR1 KGHSH, CDR2 LQKENI. The CDR3 is 13 amino acids. CDR3 protein: CASSPTAEQPQHF.

V gene TRBV5-1 combines with J gene TRBJ1-1; TCRdb gives TRBD1 as the D gene, but with no DNA this cannot be confirmed. CDR1 is SGHRS, CDR2 YFSETQ, per germline. This CDR3 spans 14 amino acids. CDR3 residues: CASSFPGQNTEAFF.

The V and J genes are TRBV6-4 and TRBJ2-5. CDR3 size: 11 residues. Germline-derived CDR1 and CDR2 are MRHNA and SNTAGT. This chain's CDR3 is CASMRMETQYF.

The chain links TRBV7-8 to TRBJ2-1; lacking DNA, the TRBD1 call made by TCRdb goes unchecked. Germline V gene data show CDR1 as SGHVS and CDR2 as FQNEAQ. The CDR3 length is 14 residues. The CDR3 loop is CASSPGRLPPEQFF.

The chain carries TRBV5-6 and TRBJ1-4; as DNA is missing, the TRBD1 call by TCRdb cannot be tested. From germline, CDR1 is SGHDT and CDR2 YYEEEE. The CDR3 length is 14 residues. The CDR3 sequence is CASSFGTVSEKLFF.

The V and J genes are TRBV28 and TRBJ2-7; the D call of TRBD1 rests on TCRdb alone, since no DNA is present to check it. This CDR3 has 14 residues. Germline values: CDR1 MDHEN, CDR2 SYDVKM. This chain's CDR3 is CASRTQGLAYEQYF.

The CDR3 loop is CASSKAQGRGTEAFF. The J gene is TRBJ1-1, the V gene TRBV7-9; without DNA, the TCRdb call of TRBD1 cannot be checked. Germline V gene lookup returns CDR1 SEHNR and CDR2 FQNEAQ (reference sequence). The CDR3 covers 15 residues.